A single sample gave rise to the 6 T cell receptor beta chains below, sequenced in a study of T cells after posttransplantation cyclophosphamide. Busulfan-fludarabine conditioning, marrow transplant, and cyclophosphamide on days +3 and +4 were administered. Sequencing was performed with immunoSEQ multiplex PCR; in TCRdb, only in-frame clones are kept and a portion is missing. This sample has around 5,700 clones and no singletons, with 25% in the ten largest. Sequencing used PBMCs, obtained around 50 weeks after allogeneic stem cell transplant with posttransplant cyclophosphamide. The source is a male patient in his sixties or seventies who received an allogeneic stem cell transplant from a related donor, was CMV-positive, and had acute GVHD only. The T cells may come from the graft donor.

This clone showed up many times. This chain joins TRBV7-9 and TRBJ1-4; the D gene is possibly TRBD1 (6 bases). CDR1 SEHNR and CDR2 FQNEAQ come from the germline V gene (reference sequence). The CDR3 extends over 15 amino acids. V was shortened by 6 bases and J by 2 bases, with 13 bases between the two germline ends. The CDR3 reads CASSPQGYTNEKLFF. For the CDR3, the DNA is TGTGCCAGCAGTCCCCAGGGGTACACTAATGAAAAACTGTTTTTT.

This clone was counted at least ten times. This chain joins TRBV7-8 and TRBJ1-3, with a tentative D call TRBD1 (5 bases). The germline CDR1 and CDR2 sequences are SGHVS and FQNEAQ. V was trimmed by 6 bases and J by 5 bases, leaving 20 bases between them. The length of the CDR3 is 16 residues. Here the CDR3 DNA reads TGTGCCAGCAGGGATAGCGGGGCTTTGGGGCGAAACACCATATATTTT. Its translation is CASRDSGALGRNTIYF.

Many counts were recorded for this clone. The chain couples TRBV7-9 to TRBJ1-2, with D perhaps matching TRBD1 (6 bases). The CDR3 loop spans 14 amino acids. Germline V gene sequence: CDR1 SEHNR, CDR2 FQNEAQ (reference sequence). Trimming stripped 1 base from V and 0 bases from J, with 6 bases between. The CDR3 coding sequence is TGTGCCAGCAGCTTAGACAGGGCTAACTATGGCTACACCTTC. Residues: CASSLDRANYGYTF.

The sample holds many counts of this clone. The CDR3 DNA sequence: TGCGCCAGCAGCTTGGACAGGGGGCTATACAATGAGCAGTTCTTC. Translated, it gives CASSLDRGLYNEQFF. The chain has TRBV5-1 and TRBJ2-1; 9 bases are a match to TRBD1. CDR1 and CDR2 (germline): SGHRS, YFSETQ. V lost 0 bases, J lost 4 bases, and 2 bases stayed unmatched. The CDR3 is made up of 15 amino acids.

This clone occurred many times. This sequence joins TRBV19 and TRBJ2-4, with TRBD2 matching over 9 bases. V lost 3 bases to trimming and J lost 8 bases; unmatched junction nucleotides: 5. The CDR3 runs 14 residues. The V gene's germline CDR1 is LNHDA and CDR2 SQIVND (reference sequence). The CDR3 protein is CASSIRASGDIQYF. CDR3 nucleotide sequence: TGTGCCAGTAGTATCCGGGCTAGCGGGGACATTCAGTACTTC.

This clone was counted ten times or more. The CDR3 protein is CASSLSAGETDTQYF. For the CDR3, the DNA is TGTGCCAGCAGTTTAAGCGCGGGAGAAACAGATACGCAGTATTTT. The chain links TRBV27 to TRBJ2-3, with 7 nucleotides matching TRBD2. Germline V gene lookup returns CDR1 MNHEY and CDR2 SMNVEV (reference sequence). The junction had 5 bases not matched to a gene; V was cut back by 2 bases and J by 3 bases. CDR3 length: 15 amino acids.